This T cell receptor beta chain was identified in a study of T cell changes during pregnancy in multiple sclerosis. The J segment lost 8 bases and the V segment lost 5 bases, leaving 9 bases of the junction unmatched. Germline-derived CDR1 and CDR2 are SQVTM and ANQGSEA. The length of the CDR3 is 13 residues. This clone was detected once. TCRdb's copy holds only in-frame clones and misses some; the assay was immunoSEQ multiplex PCR. Here the sample spans fewer than 95,000 clones, approximately 92% being singletons. This chain uses TRBV29-1 with TRBJ2-1; 7 nucleotides match TRBD2. The TCR was taken from a female donor with multiple sclerosis, enrolled in a pregnancy study. The source was peripheral blood, collected in the first trimester of pregnancy. This chain's CDR3 is CSVPRAGVDEQFF. The CDR3 DNA reads as TGCAGCGTTCCGAGGGCGGGGGTTGATGAGCAGTTCTTC.